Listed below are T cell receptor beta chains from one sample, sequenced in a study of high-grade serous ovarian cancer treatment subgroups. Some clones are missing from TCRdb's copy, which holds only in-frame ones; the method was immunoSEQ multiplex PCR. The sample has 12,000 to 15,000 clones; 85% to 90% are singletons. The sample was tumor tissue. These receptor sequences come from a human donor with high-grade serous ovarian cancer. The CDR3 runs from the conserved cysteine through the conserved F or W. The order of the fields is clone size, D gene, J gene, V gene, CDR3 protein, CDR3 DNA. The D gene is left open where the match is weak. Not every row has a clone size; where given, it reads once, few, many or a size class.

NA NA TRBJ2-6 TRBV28 CASSTGGAGANVLTF TGTGCCAGCAGTACCGGGGGCGCTGGGGCCAACGTCCTGACTTTC
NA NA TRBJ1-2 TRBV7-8 CASSLAPVNYGYTF TGTGCCAGCAGCTTAGCGCCGGTTAACTATGGCTACACCTTC
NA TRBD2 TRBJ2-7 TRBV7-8 CASSRGTSGGFEQYF TGTGCCAGCAGCCGCGGGACTAGCGGGGGGTTCGAGCAGTACTTC
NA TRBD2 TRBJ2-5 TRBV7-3 CASSLRGTGGGPQETQYF TGTGCCAGCAGCTTAAGGGGGACCGGCGGGGGACCCCAAGAGACCCAGTACTTC
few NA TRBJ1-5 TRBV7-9 CASSFSVQDQPQHF TGTGCCAGCAGCTTTTCCGTCCAGGATCAGCCCCAGCATTTT
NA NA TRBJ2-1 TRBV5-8 CASSLDSGAKFF TGTGCCAGCAGCTTGGATAGCGGCGCTAAGTTCTTC
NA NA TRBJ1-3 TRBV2 CASSPLGVGGNTIYF TGTGCCAGCAGTCCCCTCGGGGTGGGAGGAAACACCATATATTTT
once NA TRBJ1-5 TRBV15 CATSSTGSGQPQHF TGTGCCACCAGCAGTACAGGATCAGGGCAGCCCCAGCATTTT
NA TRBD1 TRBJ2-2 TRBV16 CASSQSGQGTGELFF TGTGCCAGCAGCCAATCGGGACAGGGCACCGGGGAGCTGTTTTTT
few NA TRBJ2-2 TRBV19 CASRTTGIDTGELFF TGTGCCAGTAGAACGACAGGAATCGACACCGGGGAGCTGTTTTTT
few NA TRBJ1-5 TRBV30 CAWSVRGRGSNQPQHF TGTGCCTGGAGTGTACGGGGCAGGGGTAGCAATCAGCCCCAGCATTTT
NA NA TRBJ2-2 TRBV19 CASSRGSTATVGELFF TGTGCCAGTAGTCGGGGGTCGACAGCGACTGTCGGGGAGCTGTTTTTT
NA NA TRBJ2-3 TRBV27 CASKARDGTDTQYF TGTGCCAGCAAGGCCCGGGACGGCACAGATACGCAGTATTTT
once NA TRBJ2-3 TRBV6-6 CASRDLSTDTQYF TGTGCCAGCCGGGACCTAAGCACAGATACGCAGTATTTT
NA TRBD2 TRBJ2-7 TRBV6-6 CASRKRGGSYEQYF TGTGCCAGCAGGAAGCGCGGGGGGTCCTACGAGCAGTACTTC
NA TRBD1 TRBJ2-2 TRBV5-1 CASSLNPPGQGFTGELFF TGCGCCAGCAGCTTGAACCCACCGGGACAGGGGTTCACCGGGGAGCTGTTTTTT
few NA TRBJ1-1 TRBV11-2 CASSFYPGGSEAFF TGTGCCAGCAGCTTTTATCCAGGCGGCTCCGAAGCTTTCTTT
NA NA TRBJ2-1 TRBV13 CASNEDVNEQFF TGTGCCAGCAACGAGGACGTCAATGAGCAGTTCTTC
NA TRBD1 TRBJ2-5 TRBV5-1 CASSLGGQGAQETQYF TGCGCCAGCAGCTTGGGAGGACAGGGGGCGCAGGAGACCCAGTACTTC
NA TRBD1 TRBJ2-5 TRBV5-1 CASSTGTGQETQYF TGCGCCAGCAGCACCGGGACAGGGCAAGAGACCCAGTACTTC
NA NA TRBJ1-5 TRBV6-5 CASSYSESQPQHF TGTGCCAGCAGTTACTCGGAATCACAGCCCCAGCATTTT
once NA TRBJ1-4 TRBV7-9 CASSSQGDEKLFF TGTGCCAGCAGCTCGCAAGGGGATGAAAAACTGTTTTTT
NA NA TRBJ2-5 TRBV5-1 CASSSRIDRETQYF TGCGCCAGCAGCTCGCGAATTGACAGGGAGACCCAGTACTTC
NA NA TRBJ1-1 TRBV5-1 CASSPDRGIEAFF TGCGCCAGCAGCCCTGATCGGGGAATTGAAGCTTTCTTT
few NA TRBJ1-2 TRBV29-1 CSVVGRGNYGYTF TGCAGCGTTGTCGGCCGGGGGAACTATGGCTACACCTTC
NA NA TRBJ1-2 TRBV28 CASSSQRDYGYTF TGTGCCAGCAGTTCCCAGCGGGACTATGGCTACACCTTC
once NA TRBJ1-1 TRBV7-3 CASSPGSLNTEAFF TGTGCCAGCAGCCCAGGGTCGTTGAACACTGAAGCTTTCTTT
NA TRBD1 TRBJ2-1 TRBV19 CASLPGQGAYNEQFF TGTGCCAGTCTTCCGGGACAGGGGGCCTACAATGAGCAGTTCTTC
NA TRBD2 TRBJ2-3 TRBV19 CASSPSASGAVDTQYF TGTGCCAGTAGTCCCTCGGCTAGCGGGGCGGTAGATACGCAGTATTTT
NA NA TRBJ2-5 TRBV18 CASSPNLQETQYF TGTGCCAGCTCACCTAATCTTCAAGAGACCCAGTACTTC
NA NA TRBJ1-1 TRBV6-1 CASSELGSLAHPEAFF TGTGCCAGCAGTGAATTGGGCTCTCTAGCACACCCTGAAGCTTTCTTT
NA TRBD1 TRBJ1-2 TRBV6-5 CASSYSGTGQYGYTF TGTGCCAGCAGTTACTCCGGGACAGGGCAGTATGGCTACACCTTC
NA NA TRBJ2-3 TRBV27 CASSLRVPDTQYF TGTGCCAGCAGTTTACGTGTACCAGATACGCAGTATTTT
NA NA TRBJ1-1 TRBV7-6 CASSLVVFGGRTEAFF TGTGCCAGCAGCTTAGTTGTCTTTGGTGGTCGGACTGAAGCTTTCTTT
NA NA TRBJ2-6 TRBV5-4 CASSFQAPGANVLTF TGTGCCAGCAGCTTTCAAGCACCTGGGGCCAACGTCCTGACTTTC
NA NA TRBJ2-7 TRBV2 CASSDRGRSYEQYF TGTGCCAGCAGTGACCGGGGAAGGTCCTACGAGCAGTACTTC
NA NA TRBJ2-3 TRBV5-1 CASSFGGADTQYF TGCGCCAGCAGCTTTGGGGGGGCGGATACGCAGTATTTT
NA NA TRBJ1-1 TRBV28 CASRAGVVNTEAFF TGTGCCAGCAGAGCAGGGGTGGTGAACACTGAAGCTTTCTTT
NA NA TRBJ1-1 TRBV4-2 CASSQDQGMNTEAFF TGTGCCAGCAGCCAAGATCAGGGAATGAACACTGAAGCTTTCTTT
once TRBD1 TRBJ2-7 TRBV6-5 CASSWGQTYEQYF TGTGCCAGCAGCTGGGGACAGACCTACGAGCAGTACTTC
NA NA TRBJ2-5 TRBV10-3 CATAPGLTYQETQYF TGTGCCACAGCCCCGGGACTGACGTACCAAGAGACCCAGTACTTC
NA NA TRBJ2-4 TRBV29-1 CSVDPGGRGNIQYF TGCAGCGTAGACCCAGGGGGGAGGGGAAACATTCAGTACTTC
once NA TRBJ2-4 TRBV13 CASSSDPDKNIQYF TGTGCCAGCAGCTCGGACCCGGACAAAAACATTCAGTACTTC
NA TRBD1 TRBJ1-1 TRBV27 CASSRDRADTEAFF TGTGCCAGCAGTAGAGACAGGGCGGACACTGAGGCTTTCTTT
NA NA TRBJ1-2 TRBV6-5 CASSYSSRVYGYTF TGTGCCAGCAGTTACTCGTCCAGGGTATATGGCTACACCTTC
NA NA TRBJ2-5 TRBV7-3 CASSPTGLPQETQYF TGTGCCAGCAGCCCTACCGGCCTTCCCCAAGAGACCCAGTACTTC
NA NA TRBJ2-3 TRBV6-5 CASSELNADTQYF TGTGCCAGCAGTGAACTAAATGCAGATACGCAGTATTTT
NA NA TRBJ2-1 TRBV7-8 CASSLDTIEQFF TGTGCCAGCAGCTTAGACACAATTGAGCAGTTCTTC
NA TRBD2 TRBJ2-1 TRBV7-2 CASSLAGTSSYNEQFF TGTGCCAGCAGCTTAGCCGGGACTAGCAGCTACAATGAGCAGTTCTTC
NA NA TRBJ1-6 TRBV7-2 CASSFLRDLAPLHF TGTGCCAGCAGCTTCCTCAGGGATTTGGCACCCCTCCACTTT
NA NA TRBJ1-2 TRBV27 CASSPGDYTDPYGYTF TGTGCCAGCAGTCCCGGGGATTACACGGACCCCTATGGCTACACCTTC
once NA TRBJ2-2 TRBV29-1 CSVLEVTTGELFF TGCAGCGTTTTGGAAGTTACCACCGGGGAGCTGTTTTTT
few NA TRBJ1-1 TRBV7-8 CASSNRASAEAFF TGTGCCAGCAGTAACCGGGCCAGCGCTGAAGCTTTCTTT